Listed below are T cell receptor beta chains from one sample, sequenced in a study of blood T cell repertoires in COVID-19. The protocol was immunoSEQ multiplex PCR, while the TCRdb copy is restricted to in-frame clones and leaves out a portion. The sample includes roughly 190,000 clones, approximately 90% of them seen just once. Sequencing was carried out using PBMCs or T cells enriched from blood (not recorded which). These receptors all come from a woman aged 40 to 55 in a cohort exposed to, infected with or recovered from COVID-19 (not recorded which). The CDR3 runs from the conserved cysteine through the conserved F or W. D genes are given only for firm matches. Not every row has a clone size; where given, it reads once, few, many or a size class.

j_gene | v_gene | abundance | d_gene | CDR3nt | CDR3aa
TRBJ1-4 | TRBV5-1 | NA | TRBD1 | TGCGCCAGCAGCCCGGGACAGTATAATGAAAAACTGTTTTTT | CASSPGQYNEKLFF
TRBJ1-2 | TRBV6-5 | NA | NA | TGTGCCAGCAGTCTTGGGCCGTCCGGTAGTGGCTACACCTTC | CASSLGPSGSGYTF
TRBJ1-4 | TRBV5-6 | many | NA | TGTGCCAGCAGCTTGGTCCAGGGGGAAAAACTGTTTTTT | CASSLVQGEKLFF
TRBJ1-1 | TRBV5-1 | NA | NA | TGCGCCAGCAGCCCGGGCCGGGGGGAACCTGAAGCTTTCTTT | CASSPGRGEPEAFF
TRBJ2-2 | TRBV6-5 | NA | TRBD1 | TGTGCCAGCTTCGGAGGGACAGGCACCGGGGAGCTGTTTTTT | CASFGGTGTGELFF
TRBJ2-2 | TRBV27 | NA | NA | TGTGCCAGCAGTTTAGGTACTCAAGTAAACACCGGGGAGCTGTTTTTT | CASSLGTQVNTGELFF
TRBJ1-5 | TRBV4-1 | NA | NA | TGCGCCAGCAGCCAAGATCGCCTCGCGAATCAGCCCCAGCATTTT | CASSQDRLANQPQHF
TRBJ2-6 | TRBV11-3 | NA | NA | TGTGCCAGCAGCCGGGTAATGGGCTCTGGGGCCAACGTCCTGACTTTC | CASSRVMGSGANVLTF
TRBJ2-3 | TRBV11-2 | NA | TRBD2 | TGTGCCAGCAGCTCGCGGGGGGCCGGAGATACGCAGTATTTT | CASSSRGAGDTQYF
TRBJ2-2 | TRBV7-2 | NA | TRBD1 | TGTGCCAGCAGCCCTGGGACAGGCCACACCGGGGAGCTGTTTTTT | CASSPGTGHTGELFF
TRBJ1-2 | TRBV27 | few | NA | TGTGCCAGCAGTTCCTTCGGACTGAGCTATGGCTACACCTTC | CASSSFGLSYGYTF
TRBJ2-2 | TRBV5-1 | NA | TRBD2 | TGCGCCAGCAGCCTTCCGAGCGGGAGGAACACCGGGGAGCTGTTTTTT | CASSLPSGRNTGELFF